This T cell receptor beta chain was identified during a study of T cells in Graves' hyperthyroidism and ophthalmopathy. This clonotype was seen at least ten times. Its target is not known. The ends lost 4 bases at V and 5 bases at J; junction bases unmatched: 6. CDR3 length: 17 amino acids. TCR beta CDR3 region amplification was performed from RNA transcripts. Initially, a first-round RT-PCR of the TCR CDR3 employed the HTBI primer set. One entry per CDR3 protein, called by TCRdb with MiXCR from the multiplex PCR reads. The sample carries approximately 400,000 distinct CDR3 sequences, 13% to 15% recorded once. Study observations and caveats: The model anticipated ophthalmopathy a median around six months pre-onset.

This TCR derives from a woman aged 30 to 39 with Graves' ophthalmopathy. The specimen was blood. The genes are TRBV12-3 or TRBV12-4 and TRBJ2-2, with 14 bases that match TRBD2. The CDR3 bases are TGTGCCAGCAGTTCGACTAGCGGGGGGGCGAGGACCGGGGAGCTGTTTTTT. Its protein is CASSSTSGGARTGELFF.